Following are 11 T cell receptor beta chains from one sample sequenced in a study of CD8+ T cells in alopecia areata. Extracted RNA was reverse transcribed, and the resulting cDNA served as sequencing template. The method was immunoSEQ multiplex PCR; TCRdb's version includes in-frame clones alone and lacks a portion of them. Among tens of thousands of clones listed, around three quarters were seen once. The sequencing sample was made of NKG2D-low CD8+ T cells sorted from blood. The source of these receptors is a human donor with alopecia areata.

The V call is TRBV23-1, the J call TRBJ1-1; D possibly corresponds to TRBD1 (6 bases). TRBV23-1 is annotated as an ORF whose role is uncertain. V was trimmed by 3 bases and J by 3 bases, leaving 11 bases between them. The CDR3 extends over 14 amino acids. CDR3 protein: CASSQFEGDTEAFF. Written as DNA, the CDR3 is TGCGCCAGCAGTCAGTTTGAGGGGGACACTGAAGCTTTCTTT.

Worth noting for this clone: The junction departs from the called germline gene at one end, perhaps through a read error. The chain uses TRBV2 and TRBJ2-4, with D unresolved. Germline V gene sequence: CDR1 SNHLY, CDR2 FYNNEI. The CDR3 consists of 10 residues. For the CDR3, the DNA is TGTGCCAGCAGTGACAACAATCAGTACTTC. Translated: CASSDNNQYF.

The genes are TRBV27 and TRBJ2-7; D gene ambiguous. V gave up 3 bases and J gave up 4 bases, with 10 bases separating them. This CDR3 spans 13 amino acids. From germline, CDR1 is MNHEY and CDR2 SMNVEV (reference sequence). The CDR3 sequence is CASSLTKRYEQYF. CDR3 coding DNA: TGTGCCAGCAGTTTGACCAAGAGATACGAGCAGTACTTC.

This clone was observed a few times. This CDR3 reads CASSIWGGRSSGANVLTF. Here the CDR3 DNA reads TGTGCCAGTAGTATTTGGGGCGGGAGGTCCTCTGGGGCCAACGTCCTGACTTTC. The V and J genes are TRBV19 and TRBJ2-6, with TRBD2 matching 8 bases. This CDR3 region has 18 residues. V trimming: 3 bases; J trimming: 0 bases; junction bases outside the gene matches: 7. Germline lookup yields CDR1 LNHDA and CDR2 SQIVND (reference sequence).

The chain carries TRBV28 and TRBJ2-1; TRBD2 is a possible D gene (5 bases). CDR1 and CDR2 from the germline V gene are MDHEN and SYDVKM. The CDR3 spans 14 residues. The germline V and J ends were trimmed by 7 bases and 3 bases, with 13 bases remaining between them. CDR3 sequence (DNA): TGTGCCAGCACCTCCCCCGGGGACTACAATGAGCAGTTCTTC. This encodes CASTSPGDYNEQFF.

The CDR3 nucleotides are TGTGCCAGCAGTTACTCGATGGCTTACACCGGGGAGCTGTTTTTT. Protein product: CASSYSMAYTGELFF. The V gene is TRBV6-6, the J gene TRBJ2-2; D unresolved. CDR3 length equals 15 residues. Germline loops: CDR1 MNHNY, CDR2 SVGAGI (reference sequence). V lost 0 bases to trimming and J lost 3 bases, with 8 bases between them.

The V call is TRBV5-4, the J call TRBJ1-2; D is unresolved. Germline CDR1 is SGHNT and CDR2 is YYREEE (reference sequence). The CDR3 runs to 16 residues. The germline V and J ends were trimmed by 4 bases and 3 bases, with 19 bases remaining between them. The CDR3 coding sequence is TGTGCCAGCAGCACCGAAGTCTCCCCGCCCGACTATGGCTACACCTTC. As protein: CASSTEVSPPDYGYTF. The variable domain in full, completed from reference TRBV5-4 and TRBJ1-2, reads ETGVTQSPTHLIKTRGQQVTLRCSSQSGHNTVSWYQQALGQGPQFIFQYYREEENGRGNFPPRFSGLQFPNYSSELNVNALELDDSALYLCASSTEVSPPDYGYTFGSGTRLTVV.

The CDR3 protein is CASSQYFPDTQYF. CDR3 DNA sequence: TGCGCCAGCAGCCAATATTTCCCAGATACGCAGTATTTT. The V call is TRBV4-1, the J call TRBJ2-3; the D is unclear. CDR1 and CDR2 (germline): MGHRA, YSYEKL. CDR3 size: 13 residues. The V and J ends lost 2 bases and 4 bases respectively, with 7 bases between them.

The gene calls are TRBV4-3 and TRBJ1-1; D is possibly TRBD1 (5 bases). Trimming left V 1 base short and J 0 bases short, with 9 bases between. Per germline, CDR1 LGHNA and CDR2 YSLEER. This CDR3 comprises 15 residues. CDR3 sequence (DNA): TGCGCCAGCAGCCAAGTGGGGGGTATGAACACTGAAGCTTTCTTT. Protein: CASSQVGGMNTEAFF.

V usage is TRBV4-1 and J usage is TRBJ2-7, with 7 bases that match TRBD2. V was pared by 0 bases and J by 2 bases, with 4 bases of the junction left unmatched. The CDR3 spans 15 residues. CDR1 and CDR2 (germline): MGHRA, YSYEKL. The CDR3 coding sequence is TGCGCCAGCAGCCAAGAGGGGGGGGACCCCTACGAGCAGTACTTC. It codes for CASSQEGGDPYEQYF.

The V gene is TRBV20-1, the J gene TRBJ2-1; perhaps TRBD2 as D (6 bases). The germline V gene encodes CDR1 DFQATT and CDR2 SNEGSKA (reference sequence). With 5 bases removed from V and 12 bases from J, the gap between germline ends came to 14 bases. This CDR3 has 11 amino acids. Written as DNA, the CDR3 is TGCAGTGCTCGCGAAACGGAGGGGCAGTTCTTC. Encoded protein: CSARETEGQFF.